The 17 T cell receptor beta chains in this list originate from one sample, sequenced in a study of T cells in Graves' hyperthyroidism and ophthalmopathy. Amplified TCR beta CDR3 regions came from RNA transcripts. Initially, a first-round RT-PCR of the TCR CDR3 employed the HTBI primer set. TCRdb reprocessed the multiplex PCR reads via MiXCR and lists one record per CDR3 protein. The sample includes about 640,000 distinct CDR3 sequences, roughly 15% of them seen just once. Sequencing was performed on blood. The source of these receptors is a woman aged 45-65 years with Graves' ophthalmopathy.

This clonotype was recorded at least ten times. V usage is TRBV12-3 or TRBV12-4 and J usage is TRBJ2-1, with TRBD2 matching 8 bases. V lost 8 bases to trimming and J lost 7 bases; unmatched junction nucleotides: 13. The CDR3 is made up of 15 amino acids. The chain's CDR3 is CASHGGRTFSNEQFF. The CDR3 DNA reads as TGTGCCAGCCACGGCGGGAGGACGTTTTCAAATGAGCAGTTCTTC.

V and J are TRBV12-3 or TRBV12-4 and TRBJ1-5; D is undetermined. The CDR3 is 14 amino acids. Trimming stripped 4 bases from V and 5 bases from J, with 12 bases between. In DNA, the CDR3 is TGTGCCAGCAGTTCTGTACGGGAATATCAGCCCCAGCATTTT. As protein: CASSSVREYQPQHF.

In this sample, this clonotype turned up many times. The J gene is TRBJ1-1, the V gene TRBV20-1; maybe TRBD1 (5 bases). Germline values: CDR1 DFQATT, CDR2 SNEGSKA (reference sequence). This CDR3 spans 13 amino acids. Trimming cost V 1 base and J 2 bases, with 8 bases left between them. CDR3 protein: CSARGQSNTEAFF. In DNA form, the CDR3 reads TGCAGTGCTAGAGGACAGAGCAACACTGAAGCTTTCTTT.

This clonotype was observed a handful of times. The chain is built from TRBV10-3 and TRBJ2-7, with unresolved D. Per the germline V gene, CDR1 is ENHRY and CDR2 is SYGVKD. CDR3 length: 16 amino acids. Trimming left V 0 bases short and J 0 bases short, with 12 bases between. This chain's CDR3 is CAISESDRPLSYEQYF. The DNA of the CDR3 is TGTGCCATCAGTGAGTCAGATAGGCCCCTCTCCTACGAGCAGTACTTC.

This clonotype was counted ten times or more. The genes are TRBV27 and TRBJ2-3; D is undetermined. Germline CDR1 is MNHEY and CDR2 is SMNVEV (reference sequence). The CDR3 loop spans 13 amino acids. The V gene lost 5 bases and the J gene lost 3 bases, with 9 bases spanning the gap. The CDR3 DNA follows: TGTGCCAGCAGTCTGTTCGGTACAGATACGCAGTATTTT. Translated, it gives CASSLFGTDTQYF.

The sample holds a few counts of this clonotype. This sequence joins TRBV11-2 and TRBJ1-1, with 7 bases lining up with TRBD1. From germline, CDR1 is SGHAT and CDR2 FQNNGV. The CDR3 has 15 residues. With 1 base clipped from V and 1 base from J, the junction kept 3 bases outside the gene matches. The CDR3 sequence: CASSLVSGGNTEAFF. CDR3 nucleotide sequence: TGTGCCAGCAGCTTAGTGTCAGGGGGGAACACTGAAGCTTTCTTT.

This clonotype showed up many times. The chain uses TRBV11-3 and TRBJ1-2, with a possible D match to TRBD1 (5 bases). This CDR3 contains 14 residues. Germline-derived CDR1 and CDR2 are SGHNT and YENEEA. V shed 5 bases and J shed 3 bases, with 13 bases lying between them. CDR3 region: CASSNSGLDYGYTF. The CDR3 DNA reads as TGTGCCAGCAGCAATTCAGGGTTAGACTATGGCTACACCTTC.

In the case of this clonotype: As the CDR3 is not closed by the conserved phenylalanine or tryptophan, this likely results from a read error. The gene calls are TRBV15 and TRBJ1-2, with D hard to call. Trimming shortened V by 0 bases and J by 8 bases, and 7 bases separated the two germline ends. Germline-derived CDR1 and CDR2 are LNHNV and YYDKDF (reference sequence). This CDR3 spans 12 amino acids. The CDR3 region has the DNA TGTGCCACCAGCAGAGAGGCGGGGGGCTACACCCTC. This gives the protein CATSREAGGYTL.

This clonotype was seen repeatedly, ten times or more. The genes are TRBV20-1 and TRBJ2-7; 8 positions agree with TRBD2. The CDR3 is made up of 13 amino acids. Trimming at V came to 6 bases and at J to 3 bases, leaving 7 bases not matched to a gene. The germline CDR1 and CDR2 sequences are DFQATT and SNEGSKA (reference sequence). CDR3 sequence: CSAAGGGGYEQYF. The DNA for the CDR3 is TGCAGTGCGGCGGGGGGAGGGGGCTACGAGCAGTACTTC.

CDR3 DNA: TGCAGTGTTCTCCCGGGGTGGGGGACAGCACGGAAGGGACTAGCGGACTCCTACGAGCAGTACTTC. This translates into CSVLPGWGTARKGLADSYEQYF. The chain recombines TRBV20-1 with TRBJ2-7; 11 bases map to TRBD2. Germline CDR1 and CDR2: DFQATT and SNEGSKA (reference sequence). The length of the CDR3 is 22 residues. V was pared by 7 bases and J by 0 bases, with 29 bases of the junction left unmatched.

The chain combines TRBV19 with TRBJ1-1; D gene unclear. V dropped 5 bases and J dropped 0 bases, with 13 bases sitting between them. CDR1 and CDR2 from the germline V gene are LNHDA and SQIVND (reference sequence). The CDR3 totals 15 residues. The CDR3 DNA reads as TGTGCCAGTAGTCCCCCCAGAGGAATGAACACTGAAGCTTTCTTT. Protein product: CASSPPRGMNTEAFF.

The chain joins TRBV5-4 to TRBJ2-3; 16 bases align to TRBD2. The V and J ends lost 7 bases and 2 bases, in that order; junction bases with no gene match: 13. The CDR3 extends over 19 amino acids. CDR1 SGHNT and CDR2 YYREEE come from the germline V gene (reference sequence). Here the CDR3 reads CASGGTGTSGRANTDTQYF. CDR3 DNA sequence: TGTGCCAGCGGCGGCACCGGGACTAGCGGGAGGGCCAACACAGATACGCAGTATTTT. The complete variable domain, with remaining parts taken from reference TRBV5-4 and TRBJ2-3, reads ETGVTQSPTHLIKTRGQQVTLRCSSQSGHNTVSWYQQALGQGPQFIFQYYREEENGRGNFPPRFSGLQFPNYSSELNVNALELDDSALYLCASGGTGTSGRANTDTQYFGPGTRLTVL.

Many counts were recorded for this clonotype. V and J are TRBV10-3 and TRBJ2-4; 9 bases match TRBD1. CDR1 and CDR2 from the germline V gene are ENHRY and SYGVKD. After removal of 6 bases from V and 7 bases from J, the junction contained 4 bases not matched to a gene. The CDR3 is made up of 13 amino acids. The CDR3 protein is CAISGQGTNIQYF. In DNA form, the CDR3 reads TGTGCCATCAGCGGACAGGGGACGAACATTCAGTACTTC.

At least ten counts were recorded for this clonotype. V gene TRBV7-9 combines with J gene TRBJ2-2; a possible D gene is TRBD2 (6 bases). Deletions cut 6 bases from V and 2 bases from J, with 16 bases between. Germline values: CDR1 SEHNR, CDR2 FQNEAQ (reference sequence). The CDR3 has 16 amino acids. CDR3: CASRGYTGTNTGELFF. The CDR3 DNA reads as TGTGCCAGCAGGGGATACACGGGGACTAACACCGGGGAGCTGTTTTTT. The whole variable domain, remainder taken from reference TRBV7-9 and TRBJ2-2, is DTGVSQNPRHKITKRGQNVTFRCDPISEHNRLYWYRQTLGQGPEFLTYFQNEAQLEKSRLLSDRFSAERPKGSFSTLEIQRTEQGDSAMYLCASRGYTGTNTGELFFGEGSRLTVL.

The chain has TRBV28 and TRBJ1-5; D call uncertain. Deletions cut 6 bases from V and 4 bases from J, with 7 bases between. The CDR3 has 12 residues. The germline V gene has CDR1 MDHEN and CDR2 SYDVKM. CDR3 DNA sequence: TGTGCCAGCAGGCTTGAAAATCAGCCCCAGCATTTT. Translation: CASRLENQPQHF. Full variable domain (rest looked up from reference TRBV28 and TRBJ1-5): DVKVTQSSRYLVKRTGEKVFLECVQDMDHENMFWYRQDPGLGLRLIYFSYDVKMKEKGDIPEGYSVSREKKERFSLILESASTNQTSMYLCASRLENQPQHFGDGTRLSIL.

This clonotype appeared many times. J is TRBJ1-1 and V is TRBV4-3; D possibly corresponds to TRBD1 (6 bases). Germline loops: CDR1 LGHNA, CDR2 YSLEER. The CDR3 loop spans 15 amino acids. V dropped 5 bases and J dropped 3 bases, with 16 bases sitting between them. This CDR3 reads CASSTYTGFHTEAFF. The CDR3 region has the DNA TGCGCCAGCAGCACCTATACAGGGTTTCACACTGAAGCTTTCTTT.

V and J are TRBV6-2 or TRBV6-3 and TRBJ2-7; TRBD2 might be the D (5 bases). CDR3 length: 14 residues. In germline, CDR1 is MNHEY, CDR2 SVGEGT. Trimming left V 7 bases short and J 1 base short, with 14 bases between. The CDR3 bases are TGTGCCAGCACTGTGGACTGGCGATCCTACGAGCAGTACTTC. It specifies CASTVDWRSYEQYF.